A selection of T cell receptor beta chains follows, all from one sample in a study of siplizumab effects on memory and regulatory T cells. Sequenced by immunoSEQ multiplex PCR; TCRdb stores in-frame clones only, minus some. The sample includes tens of thousands of clones, approximately 88% of them seen just once. The source material was naive CD4+ T cells sorted from blood. These receptors were taken from a human donor in good health. Both conserved end residues are part of each CDR3. D genes are given only for firm matches. The size entry is marked missing in some rows and otherwise reads once, few, many or a size class.

d_call	v_call	clone_size	j_call	cdr3_nt	cdr3_aa
.	TRBV9	.	TRBJ2-6	TGTGCCAGCAGCCCCCGACTAGTATCTGGGGCCAACGTCCTGACTTTC	CASSPRLVSGANVLTF
.	TRBV19	.	TRBJ1-5	TGTGCCAGTAGTTACCGGCAGACTGTTAGCAATCAGCCCCAGCATTTT	CASSYRQTVSNQPQHF
TRBD1	TRBV30	.	TRBJ2-7	TGTGCCTACGGACAGGACGCCTACGAGCAGTACTTC	CAYGQDAYEQYF
TRBD1	TRBV2	.	TRBJ2-5	TGTGCCAGCAGTCTACAGGGGGCTGGTGAGACCCAGTACTTC	CASSLQGAGETQYF
.	TRBV7-3	.	TRBJ2-7	TGTGCCAGCAGCTTAAGCAGTGGCTACGAGCAGTACTTC	CASSLSSGYEQYF
.	TRBV5-1	.	TRBJ2-1	TGCGCCAGCAGCTTTGGACAGAACAATGAGCAGTTCTTC	CASSFGQNNEQFF
TRBD2	TRBV6-6	.	TRBJ2-7	TGTGCCAGCAGGGGATTGAGCGGGAGGGGTTACGAGCAGTACTTC	CASRGLSGRGYEQYF
.	TRBV4-1	few	TRBJ1-2	TGCGCCAGCAGCCAATCGGGAGGGAACTATGGCTACACCTTC	CASSQSGGNYGYTF
.	TRBV5-8	.	TRBJ2-1	TGTGCCAGCAGCTTAATCCTGAGCTCCTACAATGAGCAGTTCTTC	CASSLILSSYNEQFF
.	TRBV6-1	.	TRBJ2-3	TGTGCCAGCAGTCTCGAAGTCCTCAATACGCAGTATTTT	CASSLEVLNTQYF
TRBD1	TRBV9	.	TRBJ2-7	TGTGCCAGCAGCGTAGCTGGGACAGGACCCTACGAGCAGTACTTC	CASSVAGTGPYEQYF
TRBD1	TRBV2	.	TRBJ1-4	TGTGCCAGCAGTGAACAGGGGGATGAAAAACTGTTTTTT	CASSEQGDEKLFF
.	TRBV28	.	TRBJ2-7	TGTGCCAGCAGACCCCCACAGGGCTACGAGCAGTACTTC	CASRPPQGYEQYF
.	TRBV4-1	.	TRBJ1-4	TGCGCCAGCAGCCAAAGATCGGGGAGGGGTTCAACTAATGAAAAACTGTTTTTT	CASSQRSGRGSTNEKLFF
.	TRBV7-2	.	TRBJ2-5	TGTGCCAGCAGCTCGACGGGGGTCCGGGAGACCCAGTACTTC	CASSSTGVRETQYF
.	TRBV6-5	.	TRBJ1-2	TGTGCCACCGACCCCCGGGCCGCACCTCTCTATGGCTACACCTTC	CATDPRAAPLYGYTF
.	TRBV11-2	.	TRBJ2-7	TGTGCCAGCAGCCTTCGTAGAACCTACGAGCAGTACTTC	CASSLRRTYEQYF
.	TRBV27	.	TRBJ1-2	TGTGCCAGCAGTCCCTTGACAACCAATTTCTATGGCTACACCTTC	CASSPLTTNFYGYTF
TRBD2	TRBV5-1	.	TRBJ2-3	TGCGCCAGCAGCTTGATGTCTGGGACTAGCGGGAGTTACCCCACAGATACGCAGTATTTT	CASSLMSGTSGSYPTDTQYF
.	TRBV15	once	TRBJ1-5	TGTGCCACCAGCAGAGATTTCGGTCAGCCCCAGCATTTT	CATSRDFGQPQHF
.	TRBV5-4	.	TRBJ1-2	TGTGCCAGCAGCTTATGGCGGAATAACTATGGCTACACCTTC	CASSLWRNNYGYTF
TRBD1	TRBV5-4	.	TRBJ1-1	TGTGCCAGCAGCCCCCAGCCACAGGGGGGGAGCACTGAAGCTTTCTTT	CASSPQPQGGSTEAFF
.	TRBV4-2	.	TRBJ1-1	TGTGCCAGCAGCCAAGCGGGATTTCTGAACACTGAAGCTTTCTTT	CASSQAGFLNTEAFF
.	TRBV11-3	.	TRBJ2-7	TGTGCCAGCAGCTTAGACAGGGATTCCTACGAGCAGTACTTC	CASSLDRDSYEQYF
.	TRBV7-9	.	TRBJ2-5	TGTGCCAGCAGCCCGGACCGACCGACCCAGTACTTC	CASSPDRPTQYF
TRBD1	TRBV7-6	.	TRBJ2-7	TGTGCCAGCAGCTTAGAGGGACAGGGCTTCGCCTACGAGCAGTACTTC	CASSLEGQGFAYEQYF
.	TRBV30	.	TRBJ1-5	TGTGCCTGGAGGGATAGCAATCAGCCCCAGCATTTT	CAWRDSNQPQHF
.	TRBV6-1	.	TRBJ1-4	TGTGCCAGCACCACGGGGGCAACTAATGAAAAACTGTTTTTT	CASTTGATNEKLFF